Below, 6 T cell receptor beta chains from the same sample are listed, as sequenced in a study of cytomegalovirus exposure and HLA in healthy donors. Amplification used 60 Vbeta primers and 13 Jbeta primers. Sequencing used immunoSEQ multiplex PCR; TCRdb keeps in-frame clones, though not all of them. The data contain some 220,000 clones, around four fifths of them singletons. Specimen: PBMCs. These receptors came from a boy aged 10-17 years in good health and CMV-seronegative.

About this clone: At one end, the junction sequence differs from germline, possibly due to a read error. This rearrangement joins TRBV5-4 to TRBJ2-7; tentative D call: TRBD2 (5 bases). The germline CDR1 and CDR2 sequences are SGHNT and YYREEE (reference sequence). The CDR3 contains 11 residues. This chain's CDR3 is CASSHERAASF. The CDR3 DNA reads as TGTGCCAGCAGCCACGAGCGAGCGGCGTCGTTC.

J is TRBJ1-3 and V is TRBV21-1; the table calls TRBD1, which could not be checked here. TRBV21-1 is recorded as a pseudogene. This CDR3 contains 16 residues. CDR3 sequence (DNA): TGTGCCAGCAGCAAAGAAGGGGGCGCGACAAGAAACACCATATATTTT. Amino acids: CASSKEGGATRNTIYF.

This rearrangement joins TRBV27 to TRBJ2-4; 10 bases align to TRBD2. This CDR3 is 15 amino acids long. In germline, CDR1 is MNHEY, CDR2 SMNVEV (reference sequence). J lost 6 bases, V lost 5 bases, and 7 bases had no gene match. CDR3: CASSPFPSGGNIQYF. CDR3 DNA sequence: TGTGCCAGCAGTCCCTTCCCTAGCGGGGGAAACATTCAGTACTTC.

The chain recombines TRBV7-9 with TRBJ2-7; TRBD2 agrees at 8 bases. Trimming removed 4 bases from V and 6 bases from J; junction bases left unmatched: 5. The CDR3 has 13 residues. Per germline, CDR1 SEHNR and CDR2 FQNEAQ (reference sequence). In DNA form, the CDR3 reads TGTGCCAGCAGCTACCCCAGCGGGGGCGAGCAGTACTTC. As protein: CASSYPSGGEQYF.

This chain links TRBV6-4 with TRBJ2-7, with D tentatively TRBD2 (6 bases). V lost 3 bases and J 3 bases, leaving 24 bases between the germline ends. The CDR3 runs to 18 residues. Germline CDR1 and CDR2: MRHNA and SNTAGT. CDR3 sequence (DNA): TGTGCCAGCAGTGAAATGAATATAGAGGCCTCGGGAGACTACGAGCAGTACTTC. As protein: CASSEMNIEASGDYEQYF.

This rearrangement joins TRBV15 to TRBJ1-5; maybe TRBD1 (5 bases). CDR3 length equals 15 residues. Trimming took 0 bases from V and 10 from J, leaving 16 bases between them. Germline V CDR1 and CDR2: LNHNV, YYDKDF (reference sequence). CDR3 residues: CATSRDSGGGRPQHF. For the CDR3, the DNA is TGTGCCACCAGCAGAGATAGTGGCGGGGGGAGACCCCAGCATTTT.